These T cell receptor beta chains were read from a single sample in a study of OX40 agonist ivuxolimab in advanced cancers. Assay used: immunoSEQ multiplex PCR; TCRdb lists only in-frame clones, some missing. The top ten clones hold 6.1% of a sample with approximately 70,000 clones, over 65% of them seen once. The specimen comprised CD4+ or CD8+ T cells sorted from blood, sampled in a trial of the OX40 agonist ivuxolimab. These receptors all stem from an adult with an advanced solid tumor such as melanoma, head and neck, liver or kidney cancer. Both conserved end residues are part of each CDR3. The D gene is left open where the match is weak. Some rows mark clone size as missing; the rest say once, few, many or name a class of expanded clone.

CDR3: CASMAPGQAYNEQFF
DNA: TGTGCCAGCATGGCCCCCGGACAGGCCTACAATGAGCAGTTCTTC
size: -
D: TRBD1
V: TRBV28
J: TRBJ2-1

CDR3: CASSFGSQETQYF
DNA: TGTGCCAGCAGCTTTGGATCTCAAGAGACCCAGTACTTC
size: -
D: -
V: TRBV11-2
J: TRBJ2-5

CDR3: CSVTGSSYEQYF
DNA: TGCAGCGTAACAGGTAGCTCCTACGAGCAGTACTTC
size: -
D: -
V: TRBV29-1
J: TRBJ2-7

CDR3: CASNPQVNTEAFF
DNA: TGCGCCAGCAACCCCCAGGTGAACACTGAAGCTTTCTTT
size: -
D: -
V: TRBV10-2
J: TRBJ1-1

CDR3: CATRQQGTAFDGLFF
DNA: TGTGCCACACGCCAGCAAGGGACAGCCTTCGATGGACTGTTTTTT
size: few
D: TRBD1
V: TRBV10-3
J: TRBJ1-4

CDR3: CASSLGLARYEQYF
DNA: TGTGCCAGCAGCTTAGGACTAGCTCGCTACGAGCAGTACTTC
size: -
D: TRBD2
V: TRBV7-2
J: TRBJ2-7

CDR3: CASSAEGLPNYGYTF
DNA: TGTGCCAGCAGCGCCGAAGGGCTGCCTAACTATGGCTACACCTTC
size: -
D: -
V: TRBV28
J: TRBJ1-2

CDR3: CASSHLDGRLEQYF
DNA: TGCGCCAGCAGCCACCTGGACGGCCGCCTAGAGCAGTACTTC
size: -
D: -
V: TRBV5-1
J: TRBJ2-7

CDR3: CASSVGSSGNTIYF
DNA: TGTGCCAGCAGCGTAGGTTCCTCTGGAAACACCATATATTTT
size: -
D: -
V: TRBV9
J: TRBJ1-3

CDR3: CASSLLGTSGRETQYF
DNA: TGTGCCAGCAGCTTGTTAGGGACTAGCGGGAGAGAGACCCAGTACTTC
size: -
D: TRBD2
V: TRBV5-4
J: TRBJ2-5

CDR3: CASSQEGLYTGELFF
DNA: TGCGCCAGCAGCCAAGAAGGGCTTTACACCGGGGAGCTGTTTTTT
size: -
D: -
V: TRBV4-3
J: TRBJ2-2

CDR3: CASSEVGGPGNTIYF
DNA: TGTGCCAGCAGTGAGGTGGGGGGGCCTGGAAACACCATATATTTT
size: -
D: -
V: TRBV28
J: TRBJ1-3

CDR3: CASTKETSYEQYF
DNA: TGTGCCAGCACGAAGGAGACGTCCTACGAGCAGTACTTC
size: -
D: -
V: TRBV11-3
J: TRBJ2-7

CDR3: CASSVGMTSYNEQFF
DNA: TGTGCCAGCAGCGTAGGGATGACAAGTTACAATGAGCAGTTCTTC
size: -
D: -
V: TRBV9
J: TRBJ2-1

CDR3: CASSFQGGYEQYF
DNA: TGTGCCAGCAGCTTCCAGGGCGGGTACGAGCAGTACTTC
size: -
D: -
V: TRBV7-9
J: TRBJ2-7

CDR3: CASSTTSKETQYF
DNA: TGTGCCAGCAGCACGACTAGTAAAGAGACGCAGTATTTT
size: -
D: -
V: TRBV6-6
J: TRBJ2-3

CDR3: CASSPRDRAGETQYF
DNA: TGCGCCAGCAGCCCTCGGGACAGGGCTGGGGAGACCCAGTACTTC
size: -
D: TRBD1
V: TRBV4-1
J: TRBJ2-5

CDR3: CASSFNGRGPDNEQFF
DNA: TGTGCCAGCAGTTTTAATGGCCGAGGGCCCGACAATGAGCAGTTCTTC
size: -
D: -
V: TRBV28
J: TRBJ2-1

CDR3: CAISEFLADTGELFF
DNA: TGTGCCATCAGTGAGTTTCTAGCGGACACCGGGGAGCTGTTTTTT
size: -
D: TRBD2
V: TRBV10-3
J: TRBJ2-2

CDR3: CASSLAGWTSGGNEQFF
DNA: TGTGCCAGCAGCTTAGCGGGATGGACTAGCGGGGGCAATGAGCAGTTCTTC
size: -
D: TRBD2
V: TRBV7-9
J: TRBJ2-1